This T cell receptor beta chain stems from a study of blood T cells in healthy people across ages. Findings and limits, study-wide: Investigators treated diversity estimates from one million T cells as underestimates. Correlation between TCR beta diversity and naive T cell percentage was strong.

Then a second PCR, running about 6 to 12 cycles, was carried out with a sample-barcoded 5' primer and a J-beta primer mix. Every sample gave at least 2.5 million paired-end reads containing CDR3. TCRdb analysed the 5' RACE reads with MiXCR anew, one entry per CDR3 protein. The sample has some 700,000 distinct CDR3 sequences, about 40% seen once; the top ten hold approximately 22%. Note on this clonotype: Its cognate antigen is unknown.

The germline CDR1 and CDR2 sequences are LGHDT and YNNKEL (reference sequence). V lost 4 bases, J lost 2 bases, and 11 bases lay in between. This CDR3 region has 14 residues. Sequencing used blood. The clonotype was recovered from a woman aged 55-70 years in good health. The chain joins TRBV3-1 to TRBJ2-5; no firm D call. CDR3 sequence: CASSPRTHQETQYF. CDR3 sequence (DNA): TGTGCCAGCAGCCCAAGAACTCATCAAGAGACCCAGTACTTC.